This TCR beta chain comes out of a study of blood T cells in healthy people across ages. Study-wide points: Donors of long life had a larger count of naive CD4+ cells and greater diversity than aged donors.

The CDR3 has 14 residues. Germline CDR1 is DFQATT and CDR2 is SNEGSKA (reference sequence). Unmatched junction bases numbered 8, after V lost 5 bases and J lost 4 bases. This clonotype was detected only a few times. Its antigen is currently unknown. The authors ran a second PCR of roughly 6 to 12 cycles using a sample-barcoded 5' primer and a J-beta primer mix. Via MiXCR, TCRdb re-called the 5' RACE reads, giving one row per CDR3 protein. The table shows roughly 800,000 distinct CDR3 sequences, with roughly 24% occurring only once. This sample also belongs to another study, concerning T cells of mothers and their children.

Sample: blood. The rearrangement uses TRBV20-1 and TRBJ2-7, with TRBD2 matching 10 bases. This TCR was recovered from a boy aged 5-17 years in good health. The CDR3 DNA sequence: TGCAGTGCTCCCCTAGCGGGAGTACCTTACGAGCAGTACTTC. Translating it yields CSAPLAGVPYEQYF.